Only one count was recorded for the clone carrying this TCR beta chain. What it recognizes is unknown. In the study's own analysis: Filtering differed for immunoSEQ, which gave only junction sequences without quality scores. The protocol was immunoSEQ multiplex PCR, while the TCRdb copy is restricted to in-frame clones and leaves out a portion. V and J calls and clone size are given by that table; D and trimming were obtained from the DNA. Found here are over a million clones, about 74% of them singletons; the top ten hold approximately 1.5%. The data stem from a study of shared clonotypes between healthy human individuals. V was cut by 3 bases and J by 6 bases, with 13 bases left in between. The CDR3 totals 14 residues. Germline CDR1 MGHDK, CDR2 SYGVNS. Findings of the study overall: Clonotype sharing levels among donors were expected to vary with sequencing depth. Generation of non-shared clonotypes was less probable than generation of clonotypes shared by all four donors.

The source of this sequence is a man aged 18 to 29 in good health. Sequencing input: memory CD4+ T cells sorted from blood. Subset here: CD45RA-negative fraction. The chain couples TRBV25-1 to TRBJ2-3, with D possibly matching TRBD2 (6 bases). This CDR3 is CASSDAGSKDTQYF. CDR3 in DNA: TGTGCCAGCAGTGATGCGGGAAGCAAGGATACGCAGTATTTT.